This T cell receptor (beta chain) came from a study of vaccination and CD4 T cells after COVID-19. Study information: Nasal swab PCR showed SARS-CoV-2 in convalescent patients, eight to ten with mild and one with severe disease. Participants were given two doses of BNT162b2 or mRNA-1273 vaccine. The post-COVID samples were taken a median approximately 14 weeks after diagnosis, anywhere from 35 to 161.

V was shortened by 1 base and J by 5 bases, with 13 bases between the two germline ends. Germline-derived CDR1 and CDR2 are MNHEY and SMNVEV (reference sequence). CDR3 length equals 15 residues. TCRdb fed the PCR reads into MiXCR, producing one record per CDR3 protein. The table lists 15,000 to 20,000 distinct CDR3 sequences, just over 60% of them singletons. This clonotype came up a few times. The V and J genes are TRBV27 and TRBJ2-3, with D perhaps TRBD1 or TRBD2 (5 bases each). The specimen was CD4+ T cells from blood, collected after SARS-CoV-2 vaccination. This clonotype was sampled from a human donor who had recovered from COVID-19. In DNA, the CDR3 is TGTGCCAGCAGTTTATATCGGGACCAGGGAGATACGCAGTATTTT. This gives the protein CASSLYRDQGDTQYF.